These T cell receptor beta chains were read from a single sample in a study of regulatory T cells in long-lasting Graves disease. TCRdb ran MiXCR on the multiplex PCR reads and lists one entry per CDR3 protein. The sample shows approximately 270,000 distinct CDR3 sequences, under 20% of them seen only once. These data were likewise used in another study, on T cells in Graves' hyperthyroidism and ophthalmopathy.

The sequencing here drew on peripheral blood mononuclear cells (PBMCs), taken at new diagnosis, from a patient treated with antithyroid drugs. These receptors were collected from a woman in her thirties with Graves disease. Both conserved end residues are part of each CDR3. Each record gives: CDR3 length, V gene, clone size, J gene, CDR3 protein. Some rows mark clone size as missing; the rest say once, few, many or name a class of expanded clone.

len: 17
v_gene: TRBV6-2/TRBV6-3
abundance: many
j_gene: TRBJ1-6
CDR3aa: CASSYEYRLSYNSPLHF

len: 14
v_gene: TRBV11-2
abundance: many
j_gene: TRBJ1-5
CDR3aa: CASSFDGSNQPQHF

len: 14
v_gene: TRBV20-1
abundance: .
j_gene: TRBJ2-3
CDR3aa: CSARDSGGADTQYF

len: 12
v_gene: TRBV20-1
abundance: many
j_gene: TRBJ2-3
CDR3aa: CSASGPRDTQYF

len: 18
v_gene: TRBV11-2
abundance: many
j_gene: TRBJ1-1
CDR3aa: CASSLNAQGSGRNTEAFF

len: 16
v_gene: TRBV6-1
abundance: .
j_gene: TRBJ2-6
CDR3aa: CASSPDRNSGANVLTF

len: 13
v_gene: TRBV20-1
abundance: .
j_gene: TRBJ2-7
CDR3aa: CSARGQPSYEQYF

len: 16
v_gene: TRBV6-5
abundance: .
j_gene: TRBJ1-6
CDR3aa: CASSYSPTGVDSPLHF

len: 15
v_gene: TRBV5-1
abundance: many
j_gene: TRBJ1-2
CDR3aa: CASSSGTGATYGYTF

len: 15
v_gene: TRBV2
abundance: many
j_gene: TRBJ2-3
CDR3aa: CASRAGTSGGDTQYF

len: 14
v_gene: TRBV7-9
abundance: many
j_gene: TRBJ1-1
CDR3aa: CASSLVAVKTEAFF